A selection of T cell receptor beta chains follows, all from one sample in a study of blood T cells in healthy people across ages. Each CDR3 protein gets one entry after TCRdb re-called the 5' RACE reads with MiXCR. Of about 640,000 distinct CDR3 sequences in the sample, approximately 30% were seen once. The source material was blood. Source of these receptors: an elderly woman in good health. CDR3s include the opening cysteine and the closing phenylalanine or tryptophan. Each record gives: clone size, D gene, V gene, J gene, CDR3 DNA, CDR3 protein. The D gene is left open where the match is weak. Not all rows give a size; the values are once, few, many and, for expanded clones, a class.

.,.,TRBV19,TRBJ1-1,TGTGCCAGTAGTATCGCCGGGCTCAACACTGAAGCTTTCTTT,CASSIAGLNTEAFF
.,TRBD2,TRBV20-1,TRBJ2-5,TGCAGTGCTAGGTATAGCGGGGGGGCAGAGGAGACCCAGTACTTC,CSARYSGGAEETQYF
many,.,TRBV20-1,TRBJ2-7,TGCAGTGCTAGACTTGTCTACGAGCAGTACTTC,CSARLVYEQYF
many,.,TRBV12-3/TRBV12-4,TRBJ2-7,TGTGCCAGCAGTGCGGATTACGAGCAGTACTTC,CASSADYEQYF
.,.,TRBV9,TRBJ2-5,TGTGCCAGCAGCGTAGGCGGCGGCAGGACGAGTGAGCAGTACTTC,CASSVGGGRTSEQYF
many,.,TRBV6-1,TRBJ2-7,TGTGCCAGCAGCGGACCGGGGAGCTCCTACGAGCAGTACTTC,CASSGPGSSYEQYF
many,.,TRBV2,TRBJ1-2,TGTGCCAGCAGCCCATTACCTTATGGCTACACCTTC,CASSPLPYGYTF
.,.,TRBV11-2,TRBJ1-4,TGTGCCAGCAGCTTAGGGAGCAGGGGAGATGAAAAACTGTTTTTT,CASSLGSRGDEKLFF
.,.,TRBV5-1,TRBJ2-5,TGCGTCAGCAGCTTTGGGACACACCAAGAGACCCAGTACTTC,CVSSFGTHQETQYF
.,.,TRBV10-3,TRBJ2-5,TGTGCCACCTGTTTTCCCCTAGGGGGACCCGGGACCGCGCGAGGAGAGACCCAGTACTTC,CATCFPLGGPGTARGETQYF
few,.,TRBV12-3/TRBV12-4,TRBJ1-2,TGTGCCAGCAGTTTAGGGGCAGCCGCCAGCTATGGCTACACCTTC,CASSLGAAASYGYTF
few,.,TRBV7-8,TRBJ2-7,TGTGCCAGCAGCCCGGGCAGGTTCGGCTACGAGCAGTACTTC,CASSPGRFGYEQYF
few,TRBD1,TRBV7-7,TRBJ1-1,TGTGCCAGCAGCCTTGGGACAGGGGCTTTCTTT,CASSLGTGAFF